The next 26 T cell receptor beta chains were all read from a single sample in a study of T-cell memory formation after mild COVID-19. TCRdb reprocessed the 5' RACE reads via MiXCR and lists one record per CDR3 protein. The data show about 57,000 distinct CDR3 sequences, roughly an eighth seen once. The sample consisted of PBMCs or a T cell subset sorted from them (not recorded which). The source is a man younger than 30 who had mild COVID-19 (a few samples of this study predate the infection). Cell type and time point are not known.

The gene calls are TRBV3-1 and TRBJ2-3, with D uncertain. Trimming left V 4 bases short and J 0 bases short, with 8 bases between. The CDR3 spans 14 residues. Looked up from germline, CDR1 is LGHDT and CDR2 is YNNKEL (reference sequence). The CDR3 protein is CASSPEFSTDTQYF. The DNA of the CDR3 is TGTGCCAGCAGCCCGGAGTTTAGCACAGATACGCAGTATTTT.

This clonotype has a handful of counts. V and J are TRBV11-1 and TRBJ2-4; D is perhaps TRBD1 or TRBD2 (6 bases each). The CDR3 runs to 16 residues. V dropped 4 bases and J dropped 2 bases, with 15 bases sitting between them. Germline-derived CDR1 and CDR2 are SGHAT and FQDESV (reference sequence). The CDR3 nucleotides are TGTGCCAGCAGCTCAAGGTGGGGGGCATCCAAAAACATTCAGTACTTC. This gives the protein CASSSRWGASKNIQYF.

The sample holds many counts of this clonotype. The V call is TRBV29-1, the J call TRBJ2-2; TRBD1 might be the D (7 bases). The CDR3 sequence is 19 residues long. V dropped 0 bases and J dropped 4 bases, with 24 bases sitting between them. From germline, CDR1 is SQVTM and CDR2 ANQGSEA. CDR3 sequence reads: CSVEDPFNGGTVSTGELFF. CDR3 in DNA: TGCAGCGTTGAAGATCCATTTAACGGAGGGACAGTAAGCACCGGGGAGCTGTTTTTT.

V and J are TRBV5-1 and TRBJ2-2; the match to TRBD2 covers 8 bases. The V gene end was trimmed by 4 bases and the J gene end by 7 bases; junction bases not matched to a gene: 15. Germline CDR1 reads SGHRS; CDR2 reads YFSETQ. CDR3 length: 17 residues. CDR3 in amino acids: CASSNQGPGLVVGELFF. CDR3 bases: TGCGCCAGCAGCAATCAGGGGCCGGGACTAGTTGTCGGGGAGCTGTTTTTT.

This clonotype was seen more than once but under ten times. V gene TRBV7-2 combines with J gene TRBJ1-2; 8 positions match TRBD1. From germline, CDR1 is SGHTA and CDR2 FQGNSA. CDR3 size: 16 residues. V shed 5 bases, J shed 8 bases, and the junction held 16 bases outside the gene matches. CDR3 nucleotide sequence: TGTGCCAGCAGCGCCTGGGACAGGAGCAAACCAGGAGGCTACACCTTC. Its protein is CASSAWDRSKPGGYTF.

The chain carries TRBV3-1 and TRBJ1-3, with D possibly being TRBD1 (6 bases). Trimming removed 4 bases from V and 0 bases from J, with 13 bases in between. Germline CDR1 is LGHDT and CDR2 is YNNKEL (reference sequence). The CDR3 totals 16 residues. CDR3 DNA: TGTGCCAGCAGCCCGACAGGCGCTACCTCTGGAAACACCATATATTTT. Translating gives CASSPTGATSGNTIYF. The whole variable domain, filled in from reference TRBV3-1 and TRBJ1-3, reads DTAVSQTPKYLVTQMGNDKSIKCEQNLGHDTMYWYKQDSKKFLKIMFSYNNKELIINETVPNRFSPKSPDKAHLNLHINSLELGDSAVYFCASSPTGATSGNTIYFGEGSWLTVV.

In this sample, this clonotype turned up a few times. The chain combines TRBV14 with TRBJ1-2, with no clear D. Trimming took off 3 bases at V and 4 bases at J, with 9 bases between the two ends. Per the germline V gene, CDR1 is SGHDN and CDR2 is FVKESK. The length of the CDR3 is 13 residues. The DNA of the CDR3 is TGTGCCAGCAGCCACGGACCGACCTATGGCTACACCTTC. Protein sequence: CASSHGPTYGYTF.

In this sample, this clonotype turned up a few times. The CDR3 region has the DNA TGCAGTGCTCCCGGTGGTTCACCCCTCCACTTT. It specifies CSAPGGSPLHF. The chain carries TRBV20-1 and TRBJ1-6; the D is unclear. V lost 5 bases to trimming and J lost 9 bases, with 8 bases between them. Germline V lookup: CDR1 DFQATT, CDR2 SNEGSKA (reference sequence). The CDR3 spans 11 residues.

This clonotype was observed a few times. The V call is TRBV12-3 or TRBV12-4, the J call TRBJ1-2; D ambiguous. The length of the CDR3 is 13 residues. V dropped 3 bases and J dropped 4 bases, with 9 bases sitting between them. In DNA form, the CDR3 reads TGTGCCAGCAGTTTGAGCTATTCCTATGGCTACACCTTC. Protein product: CASSLSYSYGYTF.

There are many counts of this clonotype. The chain is built from TRBV11-2 and TRBJ2-2; TRBD2 aligns across 8 bases. The CDR3 consists of 16 residues. The J segment lost 2 bases and the V segment lost 7 bases, leaving 9 bases of the junction unmatched. Germline V CDR1 and CDR2: SGHAT, FQNNGV. The CDR3 nucleotides read TGTGCCAGCACCCGACTCACTAGCGGTAACACCGGGGAGCTGTTTTTT. This encodes CASTRLTSGNTGELFF.

This clonotype was seen many times. This sequence joins TRBV5-6 and TRBJ2-1, with a possible D match to TRBD2 (5 bases). Germline CDR1 SGHDT, CDR2 YYEEEE. The CDR3 runs to 17 residues. Trimming shortened V by 0 bases and J by 0 bases, and 13 bases separated the two germline ends. The DNA of the CDR3 is TGTGCCAGCAGCTTGGCCGGACTCGCGAGCTCCTACAATGAGCAGTTCTTC. This sequence encodes CASSLAGLASSYNEQFF.

This chain uses TRBV11-2 with TRBJ2-2; D call uncertain. The length of the CDR3 is 14 residues. V was clipped by 3 bases and J by 3 bases, with 8 bases between them. In germline, CDR1 is SGHAT, CDR2 FQNNGV. The CDR3 is CASSFLEDTGELFF. DNA for the CDR3: TGTGCCAGCAGCTTTTTAGAGGACACCGGGGAGCTGTTTTTT.

This rearrangement joins TRBV6-2 or TRBV6-3 to TRBJ2-2; the D gene could be TRBD1 or TRBD2 (5 bases each). This CDR3 has 14 residues. Trimming cost V 6 bases and J 2 bases, with 10 bases left between them. CDR1 MNHEY and CDR2 SVGEGT come from the germline V gene. CDR3 protein: CASSRDGNTGELFF. CDR3 DNA sequence: TGTGCCAGCAGCCGGGACGGAAACACCGGGGAGCTGTTTTTT.

This clonotype has ten or more counts. The chain carries TRBV12-3 or TRBV12-4 and TRBJ1-1, with D possibly TRBD1 on 6 matching bases. The CDR3 extends over 15 amino acids. V lost 4 bases to trimming and J lost 1 base, with 13 bases between them. DNA for the CDR3: TGTGCCAGCAGTTCCCACAGGGCCACGAACACTGAAGCTTTCTTT. Translated, it gives CASSSHRATNTEAFF.

This clonotype was observed a single time. The V gene is TRBV20-1, the J gene TRBJ2-7, with 14 bases aligning to TRBD2. J gave up 5 bases and V 1 base, and 4 bases lay outside the gene matches. This CDR3 is 15 amino acids long. Germline V gene sequence: CDR1 DFQATT, CDR2 SNEGSKA (reference sequence). The CDR3 coding sequence is TGCAGTGCTAGAGCCGGGACTAGCGGGAGAAACGAGCAGTACTTC. Protein product: CSARAGTSGRNEQYF.

This clonotype was counted ten times or more. This chain links TRBV5-1 with TRBJ2-5, with D uncertain. Germline loops: CDR1 SGHRS, CDR2 YFSETQ. V was shortened by 1 base and J by 2 bases, with 12 bases between the two germline ends. The length of the CDR3 is 15 residues. As DNA, the CDR3 is TGCGCCAGCAGCTTGACCAGGCCCTCGCAAGAGACCCAGTACTTC. It encodes CASSLTRPSQETQYF.

This clonotype has more than one count but fewer than ten. The gene calls are TRBV5-5 and TRBJ2-3; TRBD1 agrees at 9 bases. J gave up 4 bases and V 3 bases, and 3 bases lay outside the gene matches. There are 14 residues in the CDR3. The germline V gene encodes CDR1 SGHKS and CDR2 YYEKEE (reference sequence). Here the CDR3 reads CASSSGTGSDTQYF. As DNA, the CDR3 is TGTGCCAGCAGCTCGGGGACAGGGTCAGATACGCAGTATTTT.

This chain joins TRBV6-5 and TRBJ1-5, with D maybe TRBD1 (6 bases). With 6 bases removed from V and 5 bases from J, the gap between germline ends came to 17 bases. Germline V gene data show CDR1 as MNHEY and CDR2 as SVGAGI. The CDR3 length is 15 residues. In DNA, the CDR3 is TGTGCCAGCAGCCTCGGGGGCCCCCAGGATCAGCCCCAGCATTTT. Its translation: CASSLGGPQDQPQHF.

This clonotype has just a few counts. The chain is built from TRBV7-9 and TRBJ2-7; D perhaps matches TRBD1 (7 bases). The CDR3 runs to 14 residues. V was trimmed by 5 bases and J by 5 bases, leaving 16 bases between them. The germline V gene encodes CDR1 SEHNR and CDR2 FQNEAQ (reference sequence). DNA for the CDR3: TGTGCCAGCAGCCCCAGGGGGGAAAGCGACGAGCAGTACTTC. This sequence encodes CASSPRGESDEQYF. Full variable domain (rest looked up from reference TRBV7-9 and TRBJ2-7): DTGVSQNPRHKITKRGQNVTFRCDPISEHNRLYWYRQTLGQGPEFLTYFQNEAQLEKSRLLSDRFSAERPKGSFSTLEIQRTEQGDSAMYLCASSPRGESDEQYFGPGTRLTVT.

In this sample, this clonotype turned up many times. A read error may produce the germline difference seen at one junction end. The chain has TRBV5-4 and TRBJ2-5; 8 nucleotides agree with TRBD1. The CDR3 runs to 14 residues. Germline V gene lookup returns CDR1 SGHNT and CDR2 YYREEE (reference sequence). The DNA of the CDR3 is TGCGCCAGCAGCTTGCAGGGGGCAGGTGAGACCCAGTACTTC. Protein product: CASSLQGAGETQYF. Filled out from reference TRBV5-4 and TRBJ2-5, the complete variable domain reads ETGVTQSPTHLIKTRGQQVTLRCSSQSGHNTVSWYQQALGQGPQFIFQYYREEENGRGNFPPRFSGLQFPNYSSELNVNALELDDSALYLCASSLQGAGETQYFGPGTRLLVL.

The chain links TRBV29-1 to TRBJ1-5; D not resolved. This CDR3 region has 12 residues. The germline V gene encodes CDR1 SQVTM and CDR2 ANQGSEA. V dropped 5 bases and J dropped 4 bases, with 9 bases sitting between them. The CDR3 reads CSVSDPNQPQHF. The CDR3 nucleotides are TGCAGCGTTTCAGATCCTAATCAGCCCCAGCATTTT.

CDR3 residues: CASSLAGATNTEAFF. The CDR3 DNA follows: TGTGCCAGCAGCTTAGCGGGGGCTACAAACACTGAAGCTTTCTTT. V usage is TRBV7-2 and J usage is TRBJ1-1; tentative D call: TRBD1 (6 bases). With 0 bases removed from V and 2 bases from J, the gap between germline ends came to 10 bases. CDR1 and CDR2 from the germline V gene are SGHTA and FQGNSA. The CDR3 consists of 15 residues.

V usage is TRBV6-5 and J usage is TRBJ1-1; TRBD1 aligns across 9 bases. V dropped 6 bases and J dropped 4; count of bases not matched to a gene: 12. Germline V gives CDR1 MNHEY, CDR2 SVGAGI. The length of the CDR3 is 16 residues. The CDR3 here is CASSGFDRGSGTEAFF. As DNA, the CDR3 is TGTGCCAGCAGCGGATTCGACAGGGGGTCGGGCACTGAAGCTTTCTTT.

This clonotype was counted a few times. This chain links TRBV7-2 with TRBJ1-1, with D perhaps matching TRBD1 (6 bases). The CDR3 loop spans 14 amino acids. CDR1 SGHTA and CDR2 FQGNSA come from the germline V gene. Deletions cut 5 bases from V and 4 bases from J, with 14 bases between. CDR3 DNA sequence: TGTGCCAGCAGCCCACAGGGTATCGGCACTGAAGCTTTCTTT. This gives the protein CASSPQGIGTEAFF. Combining the CDR3 with reference TRBV7-2 and TRBJ1-1 gives the whole variable domain GAGVSQSPSNKVTEKGKDVELRCDPISGHTALYWYRQSLGQGLEFLIYFQGNSAPDKSGLPSDRFSAERTGGSVSTLTIQRTQQEDSAVYLCASSPQGIGTEAFFGQGTRLTVV.

CDR3 amino acids: CASSDGRFSWQYF. In DNA form, the CDR3 reads TGTGCCAGCAGTGATGGCAGGTTCTCATGGCAGTATTTT. The chain uses TRBV6-1 and TRBJ2-3; D unclear. From germline, CDR1 is MNHNS and CDR2 SASEGT. Trimming removed 3 bases at V and 11 bases at J, with 15 bases between. The CDR3 length is 13 residues.

This clonotype was found a few times. The chain carries TRBV19 and TRBJ2-2; D not resolved. V was clipped by 6 bases and J by 4 bases, with 15 bases between them. The CDR3 covers 15 residues. Germline-derived CDR1 and CDR2 are LNHDA and SQIVND (reference sequence). The CDR3 spells CASRRTVGFTGELFF. The CDR3 DNA reads as TGTGCCAGTAGGCGGACGGTAGGGTTCACCGGGGAGCTGTTTTTT.